A selection of T cell receptor beta chains follows, all from one sample in a study of neurological immune-mediated disorders. TCRdb independently ran MiXCR on the 5' RACE reads; one entry per CDR3 protein. The table has around 52,000 distinct CDR3 sequences, 4.5% to 7% seen once. The specimen was CD4+ T cells from blood. These receptors originate from a woman aged 18-29 years with multiple sclerosis. Both conserved end residues are part of each CDR3. The D gene is left open where the match is weak. The size field is filled for only some rows; it gives once, few, many or a size class.

d_gene	abundance	v_gene	j_gene	CDR3aa	CDR3nt
TRBD1	many	TRBV5-1	TRBJ2-5	CASSLGTGLETQYF	TGCGCCAGCAGCTTAGGGACAGGGCTGGAGACCCAGTACTTC
NA	many	TRBV7-9	TRBJ1-6	CASSFKQTNSPLHF	TGTGCCAGCAGCTTTAAACAGACGAATTCACCCCTCCACTTT
NA	many	TRBV25-1	TRBJ2-3	CASSEFKALSTDTQYF	TGTGCCAGCAGTGAATTTAAGGCTCTTAGCACAGATACGCAGTATTTT
NA	few	TRBV20-1	TRBJ1-1	CSAPLGREATEAFF	TGCAGTGCCCCCCTGGGCAGGGAGGCCACTGAAGCTTTCTTT
NA	NA	TRBV29-1	TRBJ2-3	CSVEDFSLKGTQYF	TGCAGCGTTGAAGATTTTTCCTTAAAGGGTACGCAGTATTTT
NA	many	TRBV2	TRBJ1-4	CASSEEQALVEKLFF	TGTGCCAGCAGTGAAGAACAGGCTCTAGTCGAAAAACTGTTTTTT
NA	many	TRBV9	TRBJ1-5	CASSVTGLLNQPQHF	TGTGCCAGCAGCGTGACGGGACTGCTCAATCAGCCCCAGCATTTT
NA	many	TRBV12-5	TRBJ1-5	CASGLSPPGGVQPQHF	TGTGCTAGTGGTTTGTCACCCCCCGGGGGGGTCCAGCCCCAGCATTTT
NA	many	TRBV3-1	TRBJ1-1	CASSHGAGNTEAFF	TGTGCCAGCAGCCACGGGGCGGGTAACACTGAAGCTTTCTTT
NA	few	TRBV19	TRBJ1-2	CASIRVGHYGYTF	TGTGCCAGTATTCGTGTCGGCCACTATGGCTACACCTTC
TRBD1	few	TRBV11-2	TRBJ1-2	CASSLVTRQGYGYTF	TGTGCCAGCAGCTTAGTTACGCGACAGGGGTATGGCTACACCTTC
TRBD1	many	TRBV5-1	TRBJ1-5	CASSPGQGFQPQHF	TGCGCCAGCAGCCCGGGACAGGGGTTTCAGCCCCAGCATTTT
NA	few	TRBV7-2	TRBJ1-5	CASSLSGYQPQHF	TGTGCCAGCAGCTTATCGGGTTATCAGCCCCAGCATTTT
TRBD2	many	TRBV20-1	TRBJ2-7	CSARPPGLAGYDSYEQYF	TGCAGTGCTAGACCCCCGGGACTAGCGGGGTACGACTCCTACGAGCAGTACTTC
NA	many	TRBV11-2	TRBJ1-3	CASRPYRDGNTIYF	TGTGCCAGCAGACCATACAGGGATGGAAACACCATATATTTT
NA	many	TRBV5-6	TRBJ2-3	CASSLAGTGRDTQYF	TGTGCCAGCAGCTTGGCGGGTACGGGGCGAGATACGCAGTATTTT
NA	many	TRBV20-1	TRBJ2-7	CSARDLSLAYEQYF	TGCAGTGCTAGAGATCTTTCTCTGGCTTACGAGCAGTACTTC
NA	many	TRBV15	TRBJ1-2	CATSRDAPRGGRYGYTF	TGTGCCACCAGCAGAGATGCCCCCCGGGGGGGCCGCTATGGCTACACCTTC
TRBD1	few	TRBV10-3	TRBJ2-4	CAISEERGLGAKNIQYF	TGTGCCATCAGTGAGGAGAGGGGGCTAGGGGCCAAAAACATTCAGTACTTC
NA	many	TRBV20-1	TRBJ2-3	CSATRTTADTQYF	TGCAGTGCTACCCGGACGACGGCAGATACGCAGTATTTT
TRBD1	many	TRBV7-2	TRBJ2-1	CASSLPRAGGNSEQFF	TGTGCCAGCAGCTTACCAAGAGCAGGGGGTAACAGTGAGCAGTTCTTC
NA	NA	TRBV20-1	TRBJ1-2	CSAMPGHLYGYTF	TGCAGTGCTATGCCAGGTCACCTCTATGGCTACACCTTC
TRBD2	many	TRBV20-1	TRBJ2-5	CSALGTSGRARETQYF	TGCAGTGCCCTCGGGACTAGCGGGAGGGCCCGAGAGACCCAGTACTTC
NA	NA	TRBV5-1	TRBJ1-6	CASSLGGGSSYNSPLHF	TGCGCCAGCAGTCTGGGGGGAGGTAGCTCCTATAATTCACCCCTCCACTTT
TRBD2	NA	TRBV12-3/TRBV12-4	TRBJ2-1	CASSRTWVAGDEQFF	TGTGCCAGCAGTCGAACGTGGGTAGCGGGAGACGAGCAGTTCTTC
TRBD1	many	TRBV7-3	TRBJ1-1	CASSLETGGNTEAFF	TGTGCCAGCAGCCTCGAGACAGGGGGGAACACTGAAGCTTTCTTT
TRBD1	many	TRBV5-1	TRBJ2-5	CASSFQGEQETQYF	TGCGCCAGCAGCTTCCAGGGGGAACAAGAGACCCAGTACTTC
TRBD1	many	TRBV29-1	TRBJ1-4	CSVEQGVGKLFF	TGCAGCGTGGAACAGGGGGTTGGAAAACTGTTTTTT
NA	many	TRBV3-1	TRBJ2-5	CASSQEGGNQWETQYF	TGTGCCAGCAGCCAAGAAGGGGGGAATCAGTGGGAGACCCAGTACTTC
NA	many	TRBV5-1	TRBJ1-6	CASSLDRSYNSPLHF	TGCGCCAGCAGCTTGGACAGAAGCTATAATTCACCCCTCCACTTT
TRBD1	many	TRBV10-3	TRBJ2-7	CAISENRGSYEQYF	TGTGCCATCAGTGAGAACAGGGGGAGTTACGAGCAGTACTTC
NA	many	TRBV5-1	TRBJ1-1	CASSPGTSNTEAFF	TGCGCCAGCAGCCCGGGAACCAGTAACACTGAAGCTTTCTTT
NA	many	TRBV4-3	TRBJ1-2	CASSQDIHLRYGYTF	TGCGCCAGCAGCCAAGATATACACTTACGCTATGGCTACACCTTC
TRBD2	many	TRBV29-1	TRBJ2-3	CSGEPGLAPRTDTQYF	TGCAGCGGGGAACCGGGACTAGCACCACGGACAGATACGCAGTATTTT
TRBD2	many	TRBV15	TRBJ2-1	CATSSHSSGRANEQFF	TGTGCCACCAGCAGTCACTCTAGCGGGAGGGCCAATGAGCAGTTCTTC
NA	many	TRBV12-3/TRBV12-4	TRBJ2-7	CASSSPSVVLEQYF	TGTGCCAGCAGTTCCCCATCGGTAGTCCTCGAGCAGTACTTC
NA	many	TRBV6-6	TRBJ2-3	CASSAADTSTDTQYF	TGTGCCAGCAGTGCAGCGGACACTAGCACAGATACGCAGTATTTT
NA	NA	TRBV11-2	TRBJ1-1	CASSLAPGTEAFF	TGTGCCAGCAGCTTAGCCCCAGGCACTGAAGCTTTCTTT
TRBD2	many	TRBV5-1	TRBJ2-2	CASSKIAGGPAGELFF	TGCGCCAGCAGCAAAATAGCGGGGGGACCGGCGGGGGAGCTGTTTTTT
NA	NA	TRBV6-5	TRBJ2-2	CASSGGSLNTGELFF	TGTGCCAGCAGTGGGGGTAGCCTAAACACCGGGGAGCTGTTTTTT
TRBD1	many	TRBV20-1	TRBJ2-1	CSVNRGLDNEQFF	TGCAGTGTAAACAGGGGGCTGGACAATGAGCAGTTCTTC
NA	many	TRBV9	TRBJ2-3	CASSVRGNTDTQYF	TGTGCCAGCAGCGTTCGCGGGAACACAGATACGCAGTATTTT
NA	many	TRBV5-1	TRBJ1-2	CASSLDGGRGYTF	TGCGCCAGCAGCCTGGACGGGGGCCGTGGCTACACCTTC
TRBD1	many	TRBV6-1	TRBJ1-5	CASSPVQGNQPQHF	TGTGCCAGCAGTCCCGTACAGGGGAATCAGCCCCAGCATTTT
NA	few	TRBV5-8	TRBJ2-3	CASSLTGSGTDTQYF	TGTGCCAGCAGCCTCACAGGGTCGGGTACAGATACGCAGTATTTT
NA	many	TRBV14	TRBJ1-1	CASSQHVAAGASLSTFF	NA
NA	NA	TRBV19	TRBJ1-2	CASSKLQGDLYGYTF	TGTGCCAGTAGTAAGCTACAGGGAGACCTCTATGGCTACACCTTC
NA	many	TRBV2	TRBJ1-5	CASSGAGSPDQPQHF	TGTGCCAGCAGTGGGGCAGGGTCGCCCGATCAGCCCCAGCATTTT
TRBD1	few	TRBV29-1	TRBJ1-2	CSSGTGGQFGYTF	TGCAGCTCCGGGACAGGCGGTCAGTTTGGCTACACCTTC
TRBD2	many	TRBV14	TRBJ2-1	CASSQVSSGRGEQFF	TGTGCCAGCAGCCAAGTCTCTAGCGGGAGGGGTGAGCAGTTCTTC
NA	many	TRBV20-1	TRBJ1-1	CSARGKGLEAFF	TGCAGTGCTAGAGGAAAGGGGCTTGAAGCTTTCTTT
NA	many	TRBV5-1	TRBJ1-4	CASRVTGGNEKLFF	TGCGCCAGCAGGGTGACAGGCGGTAATGAAAAACTGTTTTTT
NA	many	TRBV29-1	TRBJ1-2	CSVEDNGGGYTF	TGCAGCGTTGAAGATAACGGCGGGGGCTACACCTTC
NA	many	TRBV5-1	TRBJ1-1	CASSFRDKGAEAFF	TGCGCCAGCAGCTTCCGGGACAAGGGGGCTGAAGCTTTCTTT
TRBD1	medium-sized	TRBV28	TRBJ1-5	CASSPTGTGSNQPQHF	TGTGCCAGCAGTCCGACCGGGACAGGTAGCAATCAGCCCCAGCATTTT